What follows are 12 T cell receptor delta chains derived from one specimen sequenced in a study of γδ T cells in repeated Plasmodium falciparum infection. TCRdb reapplied CATT to the multiplex PCR reads. The table lists roughly 93,000 delta-chain clones, 1.4% to 1.5% of them singletons. Flow sorting of PBMC yielded separate Vgamma9/Vdelta2+ and Vdelta2-negative gammadelta T cell populations for bulk repertoire analysis. Sequenced input: gamma-delta T cells from blood. The receptor set was obtained from a pool of human donors (malaria-infected and uninfected, not separated).

This clone was seen at least ten times. V usage is TRDV1 and J usage is TRDJ1; 8 bases align to TRDD3. TCRdb lists no J gene, so it was determined here by aligning the DNA to germline. The CDR3 runs to 21 residues. J was trimmed by 5 bases and V by 4 bases; bases with no gene match: 27. Germline V gene data show CDR1 as TSWWSYY and CDR2 as QGS. CDR3 sequence reads: CALGGLPSFYWGPNRMDKLIF. As DNA, the CDR3 is TGTGCTCTTGGGGGACTGCCTTCTTTCTACTGGGGGCCCAATAGGATGGATAAACTCATCTTT.

A remark on this clone: The protein in TCRdb stems from a much larger clone and differs at residue 4 from this DNA's translation, likely a read error; here the protein is translated from the DNA. The chain uses TRDV3 and TRDJ1, with 10 positions matching TRDD3. Trimming at V came to 1 base and at J to 5 bases, leaving 16 bases not matched to a gene. Germline values: CDR1 TVYSNPD, CDR2 GDNSRS (reference sequence). The CDR3 spans 17 residues. CDR3 coding DNA: TGTGCCTTTAATTTCGAGGCGCTGGTACTGGGGGATGATAAACTCATCTTT. This sequence encodes CAFNFEALVLGDDKLIF.

This clone was observed many times. This rearrangement joins TRDV1 to TRDJ1; TRDD2 matches 7 bases. V shed 4 bases and J 0 bases; nucleotides not matched to a gene: 5. This CDR3 has 15 residues. Looked up from germline, CDR1 is TSWWSYY and CDR2 is QGS. For the CDR3, the DNA is TGTGCTCTTGGGGTTTCCTTCCTTTACACCGATAAACTCATCTTT. Protein product: CALGVSFLYTDKLIF.

Notes on this clone: One base separates it from a far larger clone, so it is likely a read error. The sample contains more than one DNA sequence encoding this CDR3. The gene calls are TRDV1 and TRDJ1; possible D gene TRDD3, 7 bases. TCRdb is silent on the J gene; assignment here came from matching the DNA to germline. The V gene's germline CDR1 is TSWWSYY and CDR2 QGS. This CDR3 contains 22 residues. CDR3 coding DNA: TGTGCTCTTGGGGAGCCTCTTCATCTTCCTTCTAGTACTGGGGTGCACACTGATAAACTCATCTTT. Protein sequence: CALGEPLHLPSSTGVHTDKLIF.

This clone was detected only a few times. TCRdb shows a much larger clone's protein in place of this DNA's translation, and the two differ at residues 4 and 5, likely through a read error; the protein shown is translated from the DNA. The rearrangement joins TRDV3 to TRDJ1; TRDD3 might be the D (5 bases). Germline V gene sequence: CDR1 TVYSNPD, CDR2 GDNSRS (reference sequence). V lost 4 bases, J lost 1 base, and 19 bases lay in between. The CDR3 loop spans 15 amino acids. CDR3 sequence reads: CASCQNRGGTDKLIF. The CDR3 nucleotides are TGTGCCTCCTGCCAGAACCGGGGAGGCACCGATAAACTCATCTTT.

Comments on this clone: TCRdb's protein, taken from a much larger clone, differs from this DNA's translation at residue 15, likely owing to a read error; the protein displayed comes from the DNA. The genes are TRDV2 and TRDJ2; TRDD3 aligns across 13 bases. TCRdb is silent on the J gene; assignment here came from matching the DNA to germline. Germline-derived CDR1 and CDR2 are GEAIGNYY and EKD. Trimming took 3 bases from V and 7 from J; bases not matched to a gene: 19. The CDR3 is 20 amino acids. The chain's CDR3 is CACDPVYPSTGGYGIAQLFF. The DNA for the CDR3 is TGTGCCTGTGACCCTGTATATCCCAGTACTGGGGGATACGGCATAGCACAACTCTTCTTT.

This clone turned up a few times. This probably arose from a read error, given a far larger clone one base away. Other DNA sequences in this sample translate to the same CDR3. The chain links TRDV1 to TRDJ1; 12 nucleotides match TRDD3. The CDR3 consists of 19 residues. Germline trimming cut 3 bases from V and 5 bases from J; bases unmatched to any gene: 16. Germline lookup yields CDR1 TSWWSYY and CDR2 QGS. CDR3 in DNA: TGTGCTCTTGGGGAGCAGGTACTGGGGGATACCTACGCAGGGGATAAACTCATCTTT. It specifies CALGEQVLGDTYAGDKLIF.

A word on this clone: This DNA's translation differs at residue 12 from TCRdb's protein, which comes from a much larger clone; a read error is likely, and the protein shown is translated from the DNA. The rearrangement links TRDV1 to TRDJ1; 7 bases align to TRDD3. This CDR3 is built from 20 residues. V lost 0 bases to trimming and J lost 0 bases; unmatched junction nucleotides: 16. Germline loops: CDR1 TSWWSYY, CDR2 QGS. Here the CDR3 DNA reads TGTGCTCTTGGGGAACTCCACCTAGGCTGGGGGGTCCAATACACCGATAAACTCATCTTT. The encoded protein is CALGELHLGWGVQYTDKLIF.

This clone was counted between two and nine times. The protein held in TCRdb is that of a much larger clone and does not match this DNA's translation at residue 12, likely because of a read error; the protein shown is translated from the DNA. This chain connects TRDV1 to TRDJ1; D may be TRDD2 (6 bases). The J gene comes from matching the DNA to germline here; TCRdb lacks it. V gave up 1 base and J gave up 0 bases, with 33 bases separating them. The CDR3 is made up of 23 amino acids. Per the germline V gene, CDR1 is TSWWSYY and CDR2 is QGS. CDR3 DNA sequence: TGTGCTCTTGGGGAACCCTCACCGACAACTTCCTGCTTCTGGTCCCCGTACACCGATAAACTCATCTTT. This gives the protein CALGEPSPTTSCFWSPYTDKLIF.

This clone has more than one count but fewer than ten. The protein given by TCRdb reflects a much larger clone and differs at residue 10 from this DNA's translation, likely from a read error; the protein shown is the DNA's translation. The chain is built from TRDV2 and TRDJ2, with 8 bases that match TRDD3. The CDR3 sequence is 14 residues long. Germline V gene lookup returns CDR1 GEAIGNYY and CDR2 EKD. CDR3 nucleotides: TGTGCCTGTGACACTGGGGGATTGACAGAACAACTCTTCTTT. Its protein is CACDTGGLTEQLFF.

This clone was counted between two and nine times. TCRdb records a much larger clone's protein for this DNA, with a difference at residue 7 that likely arises from a read error; the protein given is the translation of the DNA. The chain is built from TRDV1 and TRDJ1; no firm D call. V was trimmed by 2 bases and J by 1 base, leaving 14 bases between them. This CDR3 has 16 amino acids. CDR1 TSWWSYY and CDR2 QGS come from the germline V gene. DNA for the CDR3: TGTGCTCTTGGGGAAATCGGAACGTACATCACCGATAAACTCATCTTT. The encoded protein is CALGEIGTYITDKLIF.

A note on this clone: This DNA translates differently at residue 5 from the TCRdb protein, which is that of a much larger clone; a read error is likely, and the protein shown is the DNA's own translation. The rearrangement joins TRDV1 to TRDJ1; TRDD3 might be the D (6 bases). TCRdb is silent on the J gene; assignment here came from matching the DNA to germline. The germline V and J ends were trimmed by 4 bases and 3 bases, with 27 bases remaining between them. Germline-derived CDR1 and CDR2 are TSWWSYY and QGS. This CDR3 is 19 amino acids long. The CDR3 nucleotides are TGTGCTCTTGGGGGACTAGACCCAGGCTGCTGGGGAGGGGCCGATAAACTCATCTTT. It is translated as CALGGLDPGCWGGADKLIF.